These T cell receptor beta chains were read from a single sample in a study of CD8 T cells in ankylosing spondylitis. TCRdb redid the calling of the 5' RACE reads with MiXCR, one entry per CDR3 protein. The data contain 500,000 to 650,000 distinct CDR3 sequences, approximately 5% of them singletons. Sequenced sample: blood, either unsorted or a sorted T cell fraction (not recorded which). The receptors here all came from a male donor with ankylosing spondylitis. Each CDR3 is given without its conserved first and last residue. A D gene is named only where the DNA matches it firmly. Only some rows state a clone size, as once, few, many or a class for expanded clones.

v_call: TRBV20-1
j_call: TRBJ1-5
clone_size: many
d_call: NA
cdr3_aa: SARAPDSNQPQH

v_call: TRBV5-1
j_call: TRBJ2-3
clone_size: many
d_call: NA
cdr3_aa: ASSLAGGGTQY

v_call: TRBV20-1
j_call: TRBJ2-7
clone_size: NA
d_call: NA
cdr3_aa: SAREGARGHEQY

v_call: TRBV6-1
j_call: TRBJ2-7
clone_size: many
d_call: TRBD1
cdr3_aa: ASSRNPGQGYEQY

v_call: TRBV18
j_call: TRBJ2-7
clone_size: many
d_call: NA
cdr3_aa: ASSGDGAYEQY

v_call: TRBV12-3/TRBV12-4
j_call: TRBJ2-1
clone_size: many
d_call: TRBD2
cdr3_aa: ASSFHRGDSYNEQF

v_call: TRBV20-1
j_call: TRBJ1-1
clone_size: many
d_call: NA
cdr3_aa: SARDGSRVNTEAF

v_call: TRBV5-1
j_call: TRBJ1-2
clone_size: few
d_call: NA
cdr3_aa: ASSLGGRPRGYT

v_call: TRBV10-3
j_call: TRBJ1-2
clone_size: NA
d_call: NA
cdr3_aa: AISEDRGGYT

v_call: TRBV4-3
j_call: TRBJ1-1
clone_size: many
d_call: NA
cdr3_aa: ASSPAPSGRTEAF

v_call: TRBV20-1
j_call: TRBJ1-2
clone_size: many
d_call: TRBD1
cdr3_aa: SARGRTGNFYYGYT

v_call: TRBV6-2/TRBV6-3
j_call: TRBJ2-2
clone_size: many
d_call: NA
cdr3_aa: ASGERGRTTGELF

v_call: TRBV24-1
j_call: TRBJ2-7
clone_size: NA
d_call: NA
cdr3_aa: ATSDPDPDRRGDYEQY

v_call: TRBV12-3/TRBV12-4
j_call: TRBJ2-2
clone_size: many
d_call: NA
cdr3_aa: ASSPYGPNTGELF

v_call: TRBV19
j_call: TRBJ2-1
clone_size: few
d_call: NA
cdr3_aa: VRDGGTDEQF

v_call: TRBV21-1
j_call: TRBJ2-6
clone_size: NA
d_call: NA
cdr3_aa: ASSRAGTGLWGANVLT

v_call: TRBV12-3/TRBV12-4
j_call: TRBJ2-5
clone_size: many
d_call: NA
cdr3_aa: ASSPFRGQETQY

v_call: TRBV20-1
j_call: TRBJ2-3
clone_size: many
d_call: TRBD2
cdr3_aa: SARRGSGILSTDTQY

v_call: TRBV3-1
j_call: TRBJ2-7
clone_size: many
d_call: NA
cdr3_aa: ASSPSGPYEQY

v_call: TRBV5-4
j_call: TRBJ2-7
clone_size: NA
d_call: NA
cdr3_aa: ASSWAAFGYEQY

v_call: TRBV6-5
j_call: TRBJ1-6
clone_size: many
d_call: NA
cdr3_aa: ASSYSNRPTNSPLH

v_call: TRBV4-2
j_call: TRBJ1-6
clone_size: few
d_call: NA
cdr3_aa: ASSQGTYSNSPLH

v_call: TRBV20-1
j_call: TRBJ2-1
clone_size: many
d_call: NA
cdr3_aa: SATKVPSPTYNEQF

v_call: TRBV5-1
j_call: TRBJ1-2
clone_size: many
d_call: NA
cdr3_aa: ASSQGPGAGYT

v_call: TRBV6-1
j_call: TRBJ2-1
clone_size: many
d_call: TRBD2
cdr3_aa: ASSRFSGIAEQF

v_call: TRBV6-2/TRBV6-3
j_call: TRBJ1-1
clone_size: many
d_call: TRBD1
cdr3_aa: ASSTPGGRDTEAF

v_call: TRBV12-3/TRBV12-4
j_call: TRBJ2-4
clone_size: NA
d_call: TRBD1
cdr3_aa: ASSWDSPWAKNIQY

v_call: TRBV12-3/TRBV12-4
j_call: TRBJ2-1
clone_size: many
d_call: TRBD1
cdr3_aa: ASTGTGGNEQF

v_call: TRBV7-9
j_call: TRBJ2-7
clone_size: many
d_call: NA
cdr3_aa: ASSSGRAVMYGQY

v_call: TRBV4-3
j_call: TRBJ1-2
clone_size: many
d_call: NA
cdr3_aa: ASSQGTALDYGYT

v_call: TRBV2
j_call: TRBJ1-1
clone_size: many
d_call: NA
cdr3_aa: ASSDINKYEAF

v_call: TRBV20-1
j_call: TRBJ1-3
clone_size: few
d_call: NA
cdr3_aa: SARRSRGAHSGNTIY

v_call: TRBV5-6
j_call: TRBJ2-2
clone_size: many
d_call: NA
cdr3_aa: ASSLALQQLF

v_call: TRBV19
j_call: TRBJ2-7
clone_size: NA
d_call: NA
cdr3_aa: ASEGGTVRNPGEQY

v_call: TRBV19
j_call: TRBJ2-3
clone_size: NA
d_call: NA
cdr3_aa: ASSIGASSTQY

v_call: TRBV30
j_call: TRBJ1-5
clone_size: many
d_call: TRBD1
cdr3_aa: AWSSGGHQPQH

v_call: TRBV5-1
j_call: TRBJ2-3
clone_size: many
d_call: NA
cdr3_aa: ASSLGQGPLSTDTQY

v_call: TRBV6-5
j_call: TRBJ2-1
clone_size: many
d_call: TRBD2
cdr3_aa: ASSYMVSSGDYNEQF

v_call: TRBV28
j_call: TRBJ2-7
clone_size: many
d_call: NA
cdr3_aa: ASSLSWREQY

v_call: TRBV4-2
j_call: TRBJ2-1
clone_size: many
d_call: NA
cdr3_aa: ASSQDGFRSYQEEQF

v_call: TRBV28
j_call: TRBJ2-4
clone_size: many
d_call: NA
cdr3_aa: ASSLSSLAKNIQY

v_call: TRBV14
j_call: TRBJ2-1
clone_size: many
d_call: NA
cdr3_aa: ASSQDLVRGHEQF

v_call: TRBV20-1
j_call: TRBJ2-7
clone_size: many
d_call: TRBD1
cdr3_aa: SASRTGDEQY

v_call: TRBV10-3
j_call: TRBJ2-3
clone_size: many
d_call: TRBD2
cdr3_aa: AIRTSGVGDTQY

v_call: TRBV27
j_call: TRBJ2-5
clone_size: NA
d_call: TRBD2
cdr3_aa: ASSLRAGGPQTQY

v_call: TRBV7-2
j_call: TRBJ1-2
clone_size: NA
d_call: NA
cdr3_aa: ASSAGQNYGYT

v_call: TRBV7-2
j_call: TRBJ1-6
clone_size: many
d_call: TRBD1
cdr3_aa: ASSRQGSSYNSPLH

v_call: TRBV5-1
j_call: TRBJ1-3
clone_size: many
d_call: NA
cdr3_aa: ASSQAGADGNTIY

v_call: TRBV12-3/TRBV12-4
j_call: TRBJ2-5
clone_size: many
d_call: TRBD1
cdr3_aa: ASSLSPTGGKY

v_call: TRBV7-2
j_call: TRBJ2-1
clone_size: few
d_call: TRBD2
cdr3_aa: ASSLEGLGGNEQF

v_call: TRBV7-9
j_call: TRBJ1-2
clone_size: many
d_call: NA
cdr3_aa: ASSLNKNYGYT